This is a list of T cell receptor beta chains from one sample in a study of cytomegalovirus exposure and HLA in healthy donors. The data were produced by immunoSEQ multiplex PCR, yet TCRdb's version contains in-frame clones alone and is incomplete. The data contain a few hundred thousand clones, around 90% of them singletons. Source material: PBMCs. Source of these receptors: a man aged 30 to 39 in good health and CMV-seronegative. Both conserved end residues are part of each CDR3. Each record gives: V gene, clone size, D gene, J gene, CDR3 DNA, CDR3 protein. A D gene is named only where the DNA matches it firmly. Rows may omit the clone size; those that give it use once, few, many or a size class.

>TRBV5-1|.|TRBD2|TRBJ2-3
TGCGCCAGCAGAGGAAGCGGGGGGCGCACAGATACGCAGTATTTT
CASRGSGGRTDTQYF
>TRBV5-1|.|.|TRBJ2-7
TGCGCCAGCAGCTTCACAGATCGCTACGAGCAGTACTTC
CASSFTDRYEQYF
>TRBV7-2|.|.|TRBJ1-2
TGTGCCAGCAGCTTAGACAGGGTGGGTGGCTACACCTTC
CASSLDRVGGYTF
>TRBV7-9|.|.|TRBJ1-2
TGTGCCAGCTGCGAATGGACAGCTAGCCGTATAAGTGGCTACACCTTC
CASCEWTASRISGYTF
>TRBV28|.|.|TRBJ1-1
TGTGCCAGCAACGACTACCTTGACATAGAAGCTTTCTTT
CASNDYLDIEAFF
>TRBV25-1|.|.|TRBJ1-2
TGTGCCAGCAGTGAACCGGGGATTAACTATGGCTACACCTTC
CASSEPGINYGYTF
>TRBV5-1|once|TRBD1|TRBJ2-3
TGCGCCAGCAGCCGCGGGGACAGGGGCACAGATACGCAGTATTTT
CASSRGDRGTDTQYF
>TRBV5-1|.|TRBD1|TRBJ1-4
TGCGCCAGCAGCTCTGGACAGGGGGCGCCCCTTAGGAAACTGTTTTTT
CASSSGQGAPLRKLFF
>TRBV4-3|once|TRBD2|TRBJ2-1
TGCGCCAGCAGCCAAACGACGTGGGCTATTGCGGGGGGGCAGTTCTTC
CASSQTTWAIAGGQFF
>TRBV7-9|.|.|TRBJ2-7
TGTGCCAGCAGCTTAGGGGGTGGGGCATTCTACGAGCAGTACTTC
CASSLGGGAFYEQYF
>TRBV5-4|.|.|TRBJ2-7
TGTGCCAGCAGCCCCCGGTTCTCCTACGAGCAGTACTTC
CASSPRFSYEQYF